The rows below give T cell receptor beta chains drawn from one sample of a study of control samples from healthy donors and cancer patients. Assay used: immunoSEQ multiplex PCR; TCRdb lists only in-frame clones, some missing. This table holds about 150,000 clones, more than 90% found once. Sequencing was carried out using blood. The receptors were sampled from a young man in good health. Both conserved end residues are part of each CDR3. Each record gives: clone size, V gene, J gene, D gene, CDR3 DNA, CDR3 protein. A D gene is named only where the DNA matches it firmly. Expanded clones are given a class, and other clones once, few, many or no size at all.

>-|TRBV5-1|TRBJ1-2|-
TGCGCCAGCAGCTTGGAGGGGAGCAGGGGAAACTATGGCTACACCTTC
CASSLEGSRGNYGYTF
>-|TRBV6-6|TRBJ1-5|TRBD1
TGTGCCAGCAGTTACCGCGACAGGGGAAATCAGCCCCAGCATTTT
CASSYRDRGNQPQHF
>-|TRBV10-1|TRBJ2-2|TRBD1
TGCGCCAGCAGCCGGGACAGAAACACCGGGGAGCTGTTTTTT
CASSRDRNTGELFF
>-|TRBV6-1|TRBJ1-1|-
TGTGCCAGCAGTGAAGCCGGGGGCGACACTGAAGCTTTCTTT
CASSEAGGDTEAFF
>-|TRBV7-3|TRBJ2-5|TRBD1
TGTGCCAGCAGCCGACAGGGGGCCGGGGAGACCCAGTACTTC
CASSRQGAGETQYF
>-|TRBV7-9|TRBJ1-3|TRBD1
TGTGCCAGCAGCTTGCAGGGGGAATCGGCTGGAAACACCATATATTTT
CASSLQGESAGNTIYF
>-|TRBV28|TRBJ1-1|-
TGTGCCAGCAGTTTAAGGGCAGGGGAAGACACTGAAGCTTTCTTT
CASSLRAGEDTEAFF
>-|TRBV5-1|TRBJ1-2|-
TGCGCCAGCCGATCACCAGTGAACTATGGCTACACCTTC
CASRSPVNYGYTF
>-|TRBV10-3|TRBJ2-3|TRBD2
TGTGCCATCATGGCGGGGGATGGCACAGATACGCAGTATTTT
CAIMAGDGTDTQYF
>-|TRBV30|TRBJ1-1|-
TGTGCCGGCGCTACGGACACTGAAGCTTTCTTT
CAGATDTEAFF
>-|TRBV7-9|TRBJ2-7|TRBD2
TGTGCCAGCAGCTCCGGGACTAGTCTCCTCGAGCAGTACTTC
CASSSGTSLLEQYF
>-|TRBV7-8|TRBJ2-3|TRBD2
TGTGCCAGCAGCTATGTCCCCCCACTAGCGGGGGCGGGAGATACGCAGTATTTT
CASSYVPPLAGAGDTQYF
>-|TRBV28|TRBJ1-2|-
TGTGCCAGCAGCCAAACAGGGATTGGCTACACCTTC
CASSQTGIGYTF
>-|TRBV4-1|TRBJ1-1|TRBD1
TGCGCCAGCAGCCCAGGGACAGGGGGCTCGAACACTGAAGCTTTCTTT
CASSPGTGGSNTEAFF
>few|TRBV28|TRBJ1-5|TRBD1
TGTGCCAGCAGTTTGGTGCAGGGGGCTGGGGGCAATCAGCCCCAGCATTTT
CASSLVQGAGGNQPQHF
>-|TRBV5-1|TRBJ2-1|TRBD2
TGCGCCAGCAGCTTGGGACTAGCGGGGGGTTACAATGAGCAGTTCTTC
CASSLGLAGGYNEQFF
>-|TRBV6-5|TRBJ1-4|-
TGTGCCAGCAGTTATGCAGGGAATGAAAAACTGTTTTTT
CASSYAGNEKLFF
>-|TRBV6-5|TRBJ2-7|TRBD2
TGTGCCAGCAGACTAGCGGGGGAATCCTCCTACGAGCAGTACTTC
CASRLAGESSYEQYF
>-|TRBV5-4|TRBJ1-1|-
TGTGCCACCCGAACCCCCTTGAACACTGAAGCTTTCTTT
CATRTPLNTEAFF